This T cell receptor beta chain was captured in a study of T cell responses to AZD1222 COVID-19 vaccine. Produced via immunoSEQ multiplex PCR; TCRdb's table is partial and in-frame only. The sample records some 99,000 clones, around nine tenths being singletons. Overall study findings and caveats: Only six AZD1222 recipients tested seropositive at baseline. Unmutated regions of variants are reportedly targeted by nearly half of spike-specific TCRs. The sample set comprised mostly white British donors with more females, and clonal diversity was possibly underestimated.

Remarks on this clone: The target antigen is unknown.

The receptor's source is an adult who received the AZD1222 COVID-19 vaccine. The source was peripheral blood, collected 28 days after the second AZD1222 dose.

The CDR3 sequence is CASSYSLGGWYYGYTF. CDR3 DNA sequence: TGTGCCAGCAGTTACTCGTTGGGGGGCTGGTACTATGGCTACACCTTC. This chain uses TRBV6-5 with TRBJ1-2; D possibly corresponds to TRBD1 (6 bases). With 0 bases removed from V and 3 bases from J, the gap between germline ends came to 14 bases. This CDR3 has 16 residues. Germline lookup yields CDR1 MNHEY and CDR2 SVGAGI.